This T cell receptor (beta chain) was identified in a study of blood T cell repertoires in COVID-19. The protocol was immunoSEQ multiplex PCR, while the TCRdb copy is restricted to in-frame clones and leaves out a portion. The repertoire holds roughly 250,000 clones, with about 91% as singletons. Recruits, aged roughly 18 to 90 years, lived in 20 to 30 US areas. Participants were placed into cohorts based on the clinical history they reported. CDR1 is SGHRS and CDR2 is YFSETQ in the germline V gene. Trimming at V came to 4 bases and at J to 10 bases, leaving 14 bases not matched to a gene. This CDR3 has 15 residues.

Sequenced material: PBMCs or T cells enriched from blood (not recorded which). The V gene is TRBV5-1, the J gene TRBJ2-1; 7 bases match TRBD1. This TCR was sampled from a human donor in a cohort exposed to, infected with or recovered from COVID-19 (not recorded which). The donor label of this sample is uncertain. The CDR3 coding sequence is TGCGCCAGCAGCGAGGCGGATACAGGGGACGGGGAGCAGTTCTTC. This encodes CASSEADTGDGEQFF.